The T cell receptor beta chain described here comes from a study of technical replicates of blood from a few donors. Only in-frame clones appear in the TCRdb table, and some are missing; sequencing was by immunoSEQ multiplex PCR. Of about 84,000 clones listed, around 93% were seen once; the top ten hold roughly 0.25%. Germline V lookup: CDR1 KGHSH, CDR2 LQKENI. Trimming took off 5 bases at V and 0 bases at J, with 19 bases between the two ends. The CDR3 is 17 amino acids. The receptor's source is a human donor in good health. V usage is TRBV18 and J usage is TRBJ1-1; maybe TRBD1 (5 bases). The sequencing input was T cells isolated from PBMCs. DNA for the CDR3: TGTGCCAGCTCATACCCCCCCACGACAGACATGAACACTGAAGCTTTCTTT. Its protein is CASSYPPTTDMNTEAFF.